These T cell receptor beta chains were read from a single sample in a study of post-analysis software for immune sequencing data. Each CDR3 protein is one row after TCRdb ran MiXCR on the PCR reads. The sample includes 700,000 to 900,000 distinct CDR3 sequences, around 42% of them seen just once. The sequencing sample was made of blood. All receptors derive from a girl aged 5 to 17 with multiple sclerosis. The CDR3 runs from the conserved cysteine through the conserved F or W. Each record gives: V gene, J gene, clone size, D gene, CDR3 DNA, CDR3 protein. A D gene is named only where the DNA matches it firmly. Only part of the rows carry a size: once, few, many, or a class if the clone is expanded.

V: TRBV3-1; J: TRBJ1-2; size: .; D: .; DNA: TGTGCCAGCAGCTACCGGGACCGGAGTAATGGCTACACCTTC; CDR3: CASSYRDRSNGYTF
V: TRBV7-3; J: TRBJ2-1; size: .; D: .; DNA: TGTGCCAGCAGCTTAGGACTGACCAATGAGCAGTTCTTC; CDR3: CASSLGLTNEQFF
V: TRBV12-3/TRBV12-4; J: TRBJ1-6; size: few; D: .; DNA: TGTGCCAGCAGTTACTCCGGGCAGGGGAATTCACCCCTCCACTTT; CDR3: CASSYSGQGNSPLHF
V: TRBV7-2; J: TRBJ2-3; size: .; D: TRBD2; DNA: TGTGCCAGCAGCTCCCTAGGACTAGCGGGACTCACAGATACGCAGTATTTT; CDR3: CASSSLGLAGLTDTQYF
V: TRBV12-3/TRBV12-4; J: TRBJ1-1; size: few; D: TRBD1; DNA: TGTGCCAGCAGAGGACCGACAGGGGGAAAGGGCACTGAAGCTTTCTTT; CDR3: CASRGPTGGKGTEAFF
V: TRBV6-2/TRBV6-3; J: TRBJ1-1; size: .; D: .; DNA: TGTGCCAGCAGTTACTACGCAGGGCGCGGGGGTGAAGCTTTCTTT; CDR3: CASSYYAGRGGEAFF
V: TRBV5-1; J: TRBJ2-7; size: .; D: TRBD2; DNA: TGCGCCAGCAGCTGGGCGGAGAGGGCGGGAGATTACGAGCAGTACTTC; CDR3: CASSWAERAGDYEQYF
V: TRBV12-3/TRBV12-4; J: TRBJ2-1; size: .; D: TRBD2; DNA: TGTGCCAGCAGTTACGTAGCGGGAGGGCCCTCCTACAATGAGCAGTTCTTC; CDR3: CASSYVAGGPSYNEQFF
V: TRBV5-6; J: TRBJ2-1; size: few; D: .; DNA: TGTGCCAGCAGCTTGGGAGGAGGTACCTACAATGAGCAGTTCTTC; CDR3: CASSLGGGTYNEQFF
V: TRBV29-1; J: TRBJ2-1; size: .; D: .; DNA: TGCAGCGCCCTGGGTAGGCACAATGAGCAGTTCTTC; CDR3: CSALGRHNEQFF
V: TRBV20-1; J: TRBJ2-4; size: .; D: .; DNA: TGCAGTGCTAGAGATCGCAGGGTGTCCAAAAACATTCAGTACTTC; CDR3: CSARDRRVSKNIQYF
V: TRBV27; J: TRBJ2-3; size: .; D: TRBD2; DNA: TGTGCCAGCAGGCGGGAGTACGGGGATACGCAGTATTTT; CDR3: CASRREYGDTQYF
V: TRBV27; J: TRBJ2-1; size: .; D: TRBD2; DNA: TGTGCCAGCAGTTTAGACAGGGCCGGGAGACTAGCGGGAGGCCTTAACTACAATGAGCAGTTCTTC; CDR3: CASSLDRAGRLAGGLNYNEQFF
V: TRBV7-9; J: TRBJ1-4; size: .; D: .; DNA: TGTGCCAGCAGCTTAGAACCGGGCAGGAATTTTGAAAAACTGTTTTTT; CDR3: CASSLEPGRNFEKLFF
V: TRBV24-1; J: TRBJ2-3; size: .; D: TRBD1; DNA: TGTGCCACCAGTGACCACGGGACAGGGCTCGCAGATACGCAGTATTTT; CDR3: CATSDHGTGLADTQYF
V: TRBV6-5; J: TRBJ2-7; size: .; D: .; DNA: TGTGCCAGCCACAACTGGGGTGGGGAGCAGTACTTC; CDR3: CASHNWGGEQYF
V: TRBV20-1; J: TRBJ1-4; size: .; D: .; DNA: TGCAGTGCGTCAAAAGGGGGTCAAGGTGAAAAACTGTTTTTT; CDR3: CSASKGGQGEKLFF
V: TRBV6-5; J: TRBJ2-3; size: many; D: TRBD2; DNA: TGTGCCAGCAGCCTAGCGGGACCAGATACGCAGTATTTT; CDR3: CASSLAGPDTQYF
V: TRBV15; J: TRBJ2-5; size: few; D: .; DNA: TGTGCCACCAGCAGAGATTGGCGGGAACAAGAGACCCAGTACTTC; CDR3: CATSRDWREQETQYF
V: TRBV6-1; J: TRBJ2-7; size: .; D: .; DNA: TGTGCCAGCATCGGTGGGACTTCCTACGAGCAGTACTTC; CDR3: CASIGGTSYEQYF
V: TRBV9; J: TRBJ1-5; size: .; D: .; DNA: TGTGCCAGCAGCGCGGGCGGGACCGCCGTTGAGCCCCAGCATTTT; CDR3: CASSAGGTAVEPQHF
V: TRBV7-2; J: TRBJ2-3; size: many; D: TRBD2; DNA: TGTGCCAGCAGCTTAACTAGCGGGAGGGCAGATACGCAGTATTTT; CDR3: CASSLTSGRADTQYF
V: TRBV7-3; J: TRBJ2-1; size: .; D: TRBD2; DNA: TGTGCCAGCAGCCGCATGGCGGGAGTGGGATACAATGAGCAGTTCTTC; CDR3: CASSRMAGVGYNEQFF
V: TRBV20-1; J: TRBJ2-3; size: .; D: .; DNA: TGCAGTGCTAGAGAGACAGCCATGAGCACAGATACGCAGTATTTT; CDR3: CSARETAMSTDTQYF
V: TRBV7-6; J: TRBJ2-1; size: .; D: .; DNA: TGTGCCAGCAGTTACGATTTAGCGGTTAGATCCTACAATGAGCAGTTCTTC; CDR3: CASSYDLAVRSYNEQFF
V: TRBV7-9; J: TRBJ1-6; size: once; D: TRBD1; DNA: TGTGCCAGCCGACCAGGGGACAACAGGGGTCGAAATTCACCCCTCCACTTT; CDR3: CASRPGDNRGRNSPLHF
V: TRBV5-1; J: TRBJ2-5; size: .; D: TRBD2; DNA: TGCGCCAGCAGCCTGGTTGGGACTAGCGCTCAAGAGACCCAGTACTTC; CDR3: CASSLVGTSAQETQYF
V: TRBV10-3; J: TRBJ2-3; size: .; D: TRBD1; DNA: TGTGCCATCAGTAATCCCCAGGACAGGGGGCAAGATACGCAGTATTTT; CDR3: CAISNPQDRGQDTQYF
V: TRBV20-1; J: TRBJ2-1; size: .; D: .; DNA: TGCAGTGCCAAATCCCCGACAGGGAGGAATGAGCAGTTCTTC; CDR3: CSAKSPTGRNEQFF
V: TRBV9; J: TRBJ2-5; size: few; D: .; DNA: TGTGCCAGCAGCGTAGAGGGCAGGGGCCGAGAGACCCAGTACTTC; CDR3: CASSVEGRGRETQYF
V: TRBV27; J: TRBJ2-7; size: few; D: TRBD2; DNA: TGTGCCAGCAGACCTGGGCGCGGGAGAGGACTAGCAAGCAATGAGCAGTACTTC; CDR3: CASRPGRGRGLASNEQYF
V: TRBV5-1; J: TRBJ2-5; size: few; D: TRBD2; DNA: TGCGCCAGCAGCTTGGCGGCGGGAGGGCCTAAGACCCAGTACTTC; CDR3: CASSLAAGGPKTQYF
V: TRBV3-1; J: TRBJ2-7; size: few; D: TRBD2; DNA: TGTGCCAGCAGCCCTCCTACTAGCGGGCCCTTCTACGAGCAGTACTTC; CDR3: CASSPPTSGPFYEQYF
V: TRBV29-1; J: TRBJ2-3; size: few; D: .; DNA: TGCAGCGTTGAAGATCAAGGAAGCACAGATACGCAGTATTTT; CDR3: CSVEDQGSTDTQYF
V: TRBV29-1; J: TRBJ1-2; size: .; D: .; DNA: TGCAGCGTTAAGGCGCCAGGGCGAGGCTACACCTTC; CDR3: CSVKAPGRGYTF
V: TRBV7-8; J: TRBJ2-5; size: .; D: .; DNA: TGTGCCAGCAGCTTAGCGCGCACCGAGACCCAGTACTTC; CDR3: CASSLARTETQYF
V: TRBV10-3; J: TRBJ2-5; size: few; D: .; DNA: TGTGCCATCAGTTGGGGGTCCCAAGAGACCCAGTACTTC; CDR3: CAISWGSQETQYF
V: TRBV20-1; J: TRBJ2-1; size: .; D: TRBD2; DNA: TGCAGCCCCCAGCGGGATGATTACAATGAGCAGTTCTTC; CDR3: CSPQRDDYNEQFF
V: TRBV4-2; J: TRBJ2-5; size: few; D: TRBD2; DNA: TGTGCCAGCAGCCACGGTCAACTAGCGGGAGTGCTTGTGGAAGAGACCCAGTACTTC; CDR3: CASSHGQLAGVLVEETQYF
V: TRBV6-2/TRBV6-3; J: TRBJ2-5; size: few; D: TRBD1; DNA: TGTGCCAGCAGTTATAGAGGGACAGATCTGTGGAAGACCCAGTACTTC; CDR3: CASSYRGTDLWKTQYF
V: TRBV5-4; J: TRBJ2-7; size: few; D: .; DNA: TGTGCCAGCAGCTCCACCGTATTGCAAGGGCGCTACGAGCAGTACTTC; CDR3: CASSSTVLQGRYEQYF
V: TRBV11-2; J: TRBJ2-1; size: .; D: .; DNA: TGTGCCAGCAGCTTAGTTCCCTACCAGCGAGGGGCGTCCTCCTACAATGAGCAGTTCTTC; CDR3: CASSLVPYQRGASSYNEQFF
V: TRBV15; J: TRBJ2-7; size: .; D: TRBD2; DNA: TGTGCCACCAGCACAGGGACTAGCGGAGCCTACGAGCAGTACTTC; CDR3: CATSTGTSGAYEQYF
V: TRBV7-9; J: TRBJ2-5; size: .; D: .; DNA: TGTGCCAGCAGTAAGGGGATCACCGGGTTCGAGACCCAGTACTTC; CDR3: CASSKGITGFETQYF
V: TRBV5-6; J: TRBJ2-1; size: few; D: TRBD2; DNA: TGTGCCAGCAGCTTTTTCGGGACTAACTACAATGAGCAGTTCTTC; CDR3: CASSFFGTNYNEQFF
V: TRBV20-1; J: TRBJ2-3; size: .; D: .; DNA: TGCAGTGCAGAAGCCTATTCCGGGACAGATACGCAGTATTTT; CDR3: CSAEAYSGTDTQYF
V: TRBV20-1; J: TRBJ2-3; size: few; D: TRBD2; DNA: TGCAGTGCTAGGGTGATAGCGGGAGCGTTCAATACGCAGTATTTT; CDR3: CSARVIAGAFNTQYF
V: TRBV25-1; J: TRBJ2-1; size: .; D: .; DNA: TGTGCCAGCAGGGGCAGGGGCCATGAGCAGTTCTTC; CDR3: CASRGRGHEQFF
V: TRBV5-4; J: TRBJ2-5; size: .; D: .; DNA: TGTGCCAGCAGTAAGACCAGCCAAGAGACCCAGTACTTC; CDR3: CASSKTSQETQYF
V: TRBV28; J: TRBJ1-2; size: .; D: .; DNA: TGTGCCAGCAGTGCCACCAGGGTGCGCTACACCTTC; CDR3: CASSATRVRYTF
V: TRBV7-3; J: TRBJ2-1; size: .; D: TRBD2; DNA: TGTGCCAGCAGCTTTAGCGGGAGGCCGGGGAATGAGCAGTTCTTC; CDR3: CASSFSGRPGNEQFF
V: TRBV20-1; J: TRBJ2-5; size: .; D: TRBD2; DNA: TGCAGTGCTATAGCGGGAGGGCGGGAGACCCAGTACTTC; CDR3: CSAIAGGRETQYF
V: TRBV20-1; J: TRBJ2-1; size: .; D: TRBD1; DNA: TGCAGTGCTAGAGATTATGGTTTATCCGGGACAGGGGGCAACAATGAGCAGTTCTTC; CDR3: CSARDYGLSGTGGNNEQFF